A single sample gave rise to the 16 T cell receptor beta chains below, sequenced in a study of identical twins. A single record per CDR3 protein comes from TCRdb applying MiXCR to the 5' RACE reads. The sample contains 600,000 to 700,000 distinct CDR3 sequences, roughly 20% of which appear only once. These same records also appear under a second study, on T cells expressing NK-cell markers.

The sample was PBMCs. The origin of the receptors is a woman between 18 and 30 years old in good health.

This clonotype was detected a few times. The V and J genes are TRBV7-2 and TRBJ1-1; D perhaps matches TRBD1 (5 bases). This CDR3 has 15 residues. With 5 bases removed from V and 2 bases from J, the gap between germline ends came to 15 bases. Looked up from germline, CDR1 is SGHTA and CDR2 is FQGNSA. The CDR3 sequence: CASSEASTVNTEAFF. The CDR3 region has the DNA TGTGCCAGCAGCGAAGCATCGACAGTTAACACTGAAGCTTTCTTT.

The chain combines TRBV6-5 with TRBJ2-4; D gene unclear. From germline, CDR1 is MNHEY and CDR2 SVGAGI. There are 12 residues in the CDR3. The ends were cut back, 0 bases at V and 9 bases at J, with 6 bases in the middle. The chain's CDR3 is CASSYSKGIQYF. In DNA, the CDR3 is TGTGCCAGCAGTTACTCGAAGGGCATTCAGTACTTC.

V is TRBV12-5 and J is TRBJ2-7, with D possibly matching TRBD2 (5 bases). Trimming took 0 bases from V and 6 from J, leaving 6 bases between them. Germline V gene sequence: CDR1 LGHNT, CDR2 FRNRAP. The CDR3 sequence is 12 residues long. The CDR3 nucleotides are TGTGCTAGTGGTTTGGTCCGGGGCGAGCAGTACTTC. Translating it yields CASGLVRGEQYF.

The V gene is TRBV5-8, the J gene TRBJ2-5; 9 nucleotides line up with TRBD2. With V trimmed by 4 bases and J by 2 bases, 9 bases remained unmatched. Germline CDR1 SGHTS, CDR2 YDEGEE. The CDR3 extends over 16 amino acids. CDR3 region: CASSVPGLAMQETQYF. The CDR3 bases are TGTGCCAGCAGCGTACCGGGACTAGCTATGCAAGAGACCCAGTACTTC.

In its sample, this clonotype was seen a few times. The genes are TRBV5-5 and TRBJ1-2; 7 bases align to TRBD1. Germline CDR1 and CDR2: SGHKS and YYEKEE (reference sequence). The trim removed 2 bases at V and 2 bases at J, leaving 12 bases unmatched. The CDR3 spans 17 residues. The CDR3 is CASSLTGTDFSNYGYTF. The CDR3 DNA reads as TGTGCCAGCAGCTTAACGGGGACAGACTTTTCGAACTATGGCTACACCTTC.

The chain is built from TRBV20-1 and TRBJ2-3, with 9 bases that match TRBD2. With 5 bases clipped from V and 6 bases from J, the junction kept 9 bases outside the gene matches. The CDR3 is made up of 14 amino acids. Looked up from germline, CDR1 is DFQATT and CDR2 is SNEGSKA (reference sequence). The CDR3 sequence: CSAGAGGSADTQYF. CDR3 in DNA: TGCAGTGCTGGAGCGGGGGGTAGCGCGGATACGCAGTATTTT.

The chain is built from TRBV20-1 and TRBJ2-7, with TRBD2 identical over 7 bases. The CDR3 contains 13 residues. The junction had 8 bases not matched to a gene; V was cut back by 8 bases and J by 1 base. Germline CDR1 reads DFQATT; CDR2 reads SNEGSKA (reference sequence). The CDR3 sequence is CSIREGESYEQYF. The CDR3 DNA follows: TGCAGTATTAGGGAGGGAGAATCCTACGAGCAGTACTTC.

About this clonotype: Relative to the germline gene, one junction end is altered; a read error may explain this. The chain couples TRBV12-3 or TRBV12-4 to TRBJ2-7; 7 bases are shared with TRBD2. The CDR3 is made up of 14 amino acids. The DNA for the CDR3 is TGTGCCAGCACCCGGGGGGAGTACTCCCACGAGCAGTACTTC. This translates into CASTRGEYSHEQYF.

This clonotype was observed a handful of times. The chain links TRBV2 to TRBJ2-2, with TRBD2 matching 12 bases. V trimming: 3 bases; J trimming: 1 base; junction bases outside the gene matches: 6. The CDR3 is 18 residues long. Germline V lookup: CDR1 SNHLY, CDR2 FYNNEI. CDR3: CASSDPVTSGRNTGELFF. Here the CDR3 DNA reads TGTGCCAGCAGTGACCCAGTGACTAGCGGGAGGAACACCGGGGAGCTGTTTTTT.

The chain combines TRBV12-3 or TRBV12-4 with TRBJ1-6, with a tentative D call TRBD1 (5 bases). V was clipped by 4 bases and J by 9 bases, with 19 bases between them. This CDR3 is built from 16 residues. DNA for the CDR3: TGTGCCAGCAGTTCCGACAGTAGCGTGTGGCGTTCACCCCTCCACTTT. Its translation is CASSSDSSVWRSPLHF.

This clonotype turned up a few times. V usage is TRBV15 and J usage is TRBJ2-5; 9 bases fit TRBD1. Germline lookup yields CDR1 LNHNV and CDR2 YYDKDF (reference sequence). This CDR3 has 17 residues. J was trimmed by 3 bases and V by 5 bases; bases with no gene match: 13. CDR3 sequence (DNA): TGTGCCACCAGCTCGGTGGTACAGGGGGCATCCGAAGAGACCCAGTACTTC. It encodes CATSSVVQGASEETQYF.

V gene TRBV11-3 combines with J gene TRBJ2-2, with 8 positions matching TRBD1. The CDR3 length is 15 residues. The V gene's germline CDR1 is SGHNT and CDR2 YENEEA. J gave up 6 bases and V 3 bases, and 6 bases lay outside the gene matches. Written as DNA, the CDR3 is TGTGCCAGCAGCTTCCGACAGGGGACGGCCGGGGAGCTGTTTTTT. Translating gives CASSFRQGTAGELFF.

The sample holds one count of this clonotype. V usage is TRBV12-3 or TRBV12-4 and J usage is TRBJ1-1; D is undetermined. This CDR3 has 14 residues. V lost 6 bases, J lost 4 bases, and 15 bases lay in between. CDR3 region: CASSLRVGSTEAFF. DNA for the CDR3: TGTGCCAGCAGCTTAAGGGTGGGGAGCACTGAAGCTTTCTTT.

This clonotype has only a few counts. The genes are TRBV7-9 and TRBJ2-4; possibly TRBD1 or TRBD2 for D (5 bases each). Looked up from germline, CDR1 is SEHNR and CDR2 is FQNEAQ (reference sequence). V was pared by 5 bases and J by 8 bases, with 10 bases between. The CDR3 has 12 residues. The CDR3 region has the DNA TGTGCCAGCAGCCTCCTGGGGGACATTCAGTACTTC. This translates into CASSLLGDIQYF.

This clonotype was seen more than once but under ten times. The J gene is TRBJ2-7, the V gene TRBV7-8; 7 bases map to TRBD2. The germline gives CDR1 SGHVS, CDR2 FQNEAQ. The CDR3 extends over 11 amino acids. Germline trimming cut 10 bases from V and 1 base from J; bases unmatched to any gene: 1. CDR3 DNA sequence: TGTGCCACGGGGGGATCCTACGAGCAGTACTTC. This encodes CATGGSYEQYF.

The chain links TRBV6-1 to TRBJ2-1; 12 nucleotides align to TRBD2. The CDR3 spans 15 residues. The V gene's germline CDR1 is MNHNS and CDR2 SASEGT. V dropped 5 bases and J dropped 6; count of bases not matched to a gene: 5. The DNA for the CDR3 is TGTGCCAGCAGTCTTCTAGCGGGAGGGTTCAATGAGCAGTTCTTC. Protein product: CASSLLAGGFNEQFF.